This T cell receptor beta chain was found in a study of cytomegalovirus exposure and HLA in healthy donors. Notes on the study in general: Testing in vitro showed a few CMV-associated chains specific for CMV antigens. Within an earlier analysis, most TCR beta V segments proved productive either about 90% or about 30% of the time. Later on, an analysis tied around 17,000 TCR beta sequences to HLA alleles at 0.05 false discovery rate.

60 Vbeta and 13 Jbeta primers were used in PCR. Measured with immunoSEQ multiplex PCR; TCRdb has only the in-frame clones, and not every one. The sample shows fewer than 250,000 clones, roughly 79% of them seen only once. Concerning this clone itself: Its antigen is unknown.

The sequenced sample consisted of PBMCs. The TCR originated in a male donor in good health and CMV-seronegative.

CDR3 sequence: CASSFRQGVTNYGYTF. In DNA, the CDR3 is TGTGCCAGCAGTTTCCGACAGGGGGTGACTAACTATGGCTACACCTTC. The V call is TRBV27, the J call TRBJ1-2; 9 bases are shared with TRBD1. This CDR3 contains 16 residues. Germline CDR1 is MNHEY and CDR2 is SMNVEV (reference sequence). V gave up 3 bases and J gave up 0 bases; unmatched junction bases: 5.